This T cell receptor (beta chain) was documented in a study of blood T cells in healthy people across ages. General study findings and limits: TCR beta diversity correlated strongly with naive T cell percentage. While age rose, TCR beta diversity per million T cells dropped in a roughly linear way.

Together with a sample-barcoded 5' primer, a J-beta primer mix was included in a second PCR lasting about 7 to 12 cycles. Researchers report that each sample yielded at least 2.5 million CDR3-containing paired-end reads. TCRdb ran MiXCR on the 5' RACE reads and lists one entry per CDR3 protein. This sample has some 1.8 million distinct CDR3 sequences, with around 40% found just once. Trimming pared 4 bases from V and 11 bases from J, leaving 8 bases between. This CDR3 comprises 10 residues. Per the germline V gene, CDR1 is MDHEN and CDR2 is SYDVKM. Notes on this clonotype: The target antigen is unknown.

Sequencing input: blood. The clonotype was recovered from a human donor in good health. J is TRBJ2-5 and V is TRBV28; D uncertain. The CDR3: CASSSTLQYF. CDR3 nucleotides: TGTGCCAGCAGTTCTACTCTGCAGTACTTC.